A selection of T cell receptor beta chains follows, all from one sample in a study of CD8+CD57+ T cells in acquired aplastic anemia. MiXCR, applied by TCRdb to the reads, yields one record per CDR3 protein. This table holds fewer than 200,000 distinct CDR3 sequences, about half found once. Sample: sorted CD4+, CD8+, or CD8+CD57+ T cells (not recorded which) from PBMCs. Receptors were obtained from a human donor with aplastic anemia. CDR3s include the opening cysteine and the closing phenylalanine or tryptophan. A D gene is named only where the DNA matches it firmly. Clone size appears in some rows only: once, few, many, or a class for an expanded clone.

v_gene,abundance,d_gene,j_gene,CDR3nt,CDR3aa
TRBV19,few,NA,TRBJ2-7,TGTGCCAGTAGTCCCTCGGCAGGTGGGGCCTACGAGCAGTACTTC,CASSPSAGGAYEQYF
TRBV20-1,NA,NA,TRBJ2-7,TGCAGTGCCAGAACAGGGTCCTACGAGCAGTACTTC,CSARTGSYEQYF
TRBV10-1,NA,NA,TRBJ1-5,TGCGCCAGCAGTGGCCAGGGACCGTCTAGCAATCAGCCCCAGCACTTT,CASSGQGPSSNQPQHF
TRBV24-1,NA,TRBD1,TRBJ1-5,TGTGCCAGCAGTAGGGGCAGGGGGCGAGGTAACAATCAGCCCCAGCATTTT,CASSRGRGRGNNQPQHF
TRBV25-1,NA,NA,TRBJ1-5,TGTGCCAGCAGTTCCGCCCTGCGAAGGGGACGGAATCAGCCCCAGCATTTT,CASSSALRRGRNQPQHF
TRBV24-1,many,TRBD1,TRBJ2-3,TGTGCCACCAGTGACCGCAGGGGGCGCCCCACAGATACGCAGTATTTT,CATSDRRGRPTDTQYF
TRBV7-3,many,TRBD1,TRBJ2-7,TGTGCCAGCAGCGCACCCGGGACAGGGGGCGAAGAGCAGTACTTC,CASSAPGTGGEEQYF
TRBV18,few,NA,TRBJ1-2,TGTGCCAGCTCACCACCTTCGGGATATGGCTACACCTTC,CASSPPSGYGYTF
TRBV10-3,many,TRBD1,TRBJ2-7,TGTGCCACCAGAACCGTTGGGACAGGGAACTCCTACGAGCAGTACTTC,CATRTVGTGNSYEQYF
TRBV4-2,NA,TRBD1,TRBJ2-7,TGTGCCAGCAGCGGAGAGGGACAGGGGCCCTCCTACGAGCAGTACTTC,CASSGEGQGPSYEQYF
TRBV20-1,many,NA,TRBJ1-1,TGCAGTGCTAGAGACCCGGGCACTGAAGCTTTCTTT,CSARDPGTEAFF
TRBV5-4,few,NA,TRBJ2-7,TGTGCCAGCAGCTTGGCGGGGGGGCGTCAGGGGGCGGGCGAGCAGTACTTC,CASSLAGGRQGAGEQYF
TRBV2,many,NA,TRBJ1-2,TGTGCCAGCAGTGGAAGCTTACAGGTATCTGGCTACACCTTC,CASSGSLQVSGYTF
TRBV6-2/TRBV6-3,NA,NA,TRBJ2-3,TGTGCCAGCAGTTACAGCAGGTCCCGCACAGATACGCAGTATTTT,CASSYSRSRTDTQYF
TRBV10-3,few,NA,TRBJ2-7,TGTGCCACCCAAAAACAGGGCTACGAGCAGTACTTC,CATQKQGYEQYF
TRBV15,NA,NA,TRBJ1-1,TGTGCCACCAGCAGAGTTACTCGTTGGCGCAAGAACACTGAAGCTTTCTTT,CATSRVTRWRKNTEAFF
TRBV19,many,NA,TRBJ1-2,TGTGCCAGTAAAGCAAGACAGGCCGTGGGTTTCTATGGCTACACCTTC,CASKARQAVGFYGYTF
TRBV5-1,NA,NA,TRBJ1-4,TGCGCCAGCAGCTTGGGCGGGACCCCAACTAATGAAAAACTGTTTTTT,CASSLGGTPTNEKLFF
TRBV2,NA,NA,TRBJ1-2,TGTGCCAGCAGCTTGGAGGTGGGTGGCTACACCTTC,CASSLEVGGYTF
TRBV6-1,many,TRBD1,TRBJ2-7,TGTGCCAGCAGTGGGACAGGGGGCTACGAGCAGTACTTC,CASSGTGGYEQYF
TRBV20-1,NA,TRBD1,TRBJ2-7,TGCAGTGCTAGAGGCCTCGGACAGGGCCTGGACGAGCAGTACTTC,CSARGLGQGLDEQYF
TRBV6-1,NA,NA,TRBJ1-5,TGTGCCAGCAGCCCCAGGCAGGCCCCAGATCAGCCCCAGCATTTT,CASSPRQAPDQPQHF
TRBV29-1,NA,NA,TRBJ2-7,TGCAGCGTTGGCGTCACCTCCTACGAGCAGTACTTC,CSVGVTSYEQYF
TRBV18,many,NA,TRBJ2-5,TGTGCCAGCTCACCACTCCCACAAGAGACCCAGTACTTC,CASSPLPQETQYF
TRBV6-2/TRBV6-3,many,NA,TRBJ2-5,TGTGCCAGCAGGCGACCGGGACAACGAGGGGAGACCCAGTACTTC,CASRRPGQRGETQYF
TRBV7-3,many,NA,TRBJ1-2,TGTGCCAGCAGCACCGCGGCCCCTAACTATGGCTACACCTTC,CASSTAAPNYGYTF
TRBV29-1,many,NA,TRBJ2-7,TGCAGCGTTTTAGGCACAGGCCAAGCCGAGCAGTACTTC,CSVLGTGQAEQYF
TRBV4-3,NA,TRBD1,TRBJ2-7,TGCGCCAGCAGCCATCGACAGGGAACCTACGAGCAGTACTTC,CASSHRQGTYEQYF
TRBV10-3,once,TRBD2,TRBJ2-7,TGTGCCATCAGTGATTTGGGCGGGAGTGCCCCCTACGAGCAGTACTTC,CAISDLGGSAPYEQYF
TRBV5-1,NA,NA,TRBJ2-1,TGCGCCAGCAGCTTGCGGTTCGATGAGCAGTTCTTC,CASSLRFDEQFF
TRBV9,NA,TRBD2,TRBJ2-5,TGTGCCAGCAGCGTAGGAAGCGGGGGGATAGAGACCCAGTACTTC,CASSVGSGGIETQYF
TRBV5-1,NA,TRBD2,TRBJ2-2,TGCGCCAGCAGCTTCTTCTCCCAGGCGGGGGGGACCAGGGAGCTGTTTTTT,CASSFFSQAGGTRELFF
TRBV20-1,NA,TRBD1,TRBJ2-7,TGCAGTGCTAGCAATAACAGGGGAAGTAGGTACGAGCAGTACTTC,CSASNNRGSRYEQYF
TRBV5-1,many,NA,TRBJ2-5,TGCGCCAGCAGCCACAAACCGGACAGAGAGACCCAGTACTTC,CASSHKPDRETQYF
TRBV4-3,NA,TRBD1,TRBJ2-7,TGCGCCAGCAGCCAAGATAGGCGGACAGGGGTCTCCTACGAGCAGTACTTC,CASSQDRRTGVSYEQYF
TRBV6-1,many,TRBD2,TRBJ2-7,TGTGCCAGTTCCCTAGCGGGGGGCCCCTACGAGCAGTACTTC,CASSLAGGPYEQYF
TRBV7-2,NA,NA,TRBJ2-3,TGTGCCAGCAGCACATACAACGGGGATACGCAGTATTTT,CASSTYNGDTQYF